This T cell receptor (beta chain) was identified during a study of spatial heterogeneity in lung cancer (dated by TCRdb to the late 2010s). Background for the entire study: More beta-chain than alpha-chain transcripts were consistently detected, likely reflecting higher beta-chain transcript abundance. TCR repertoire features were related to nonsynonymous mutation counts determined by whole-exome sequencing of tumor tissue. A strong correlation was found between TCR transcript counts in tumor regions and a T cell transcriptional module score from matched bulk RNA-seq. In non-small cell lung cancer, the study quantitatively compared TCR alpha and beta repertoires across several tumor regions, matched nontumor lung, and blood. In the raw uncorrected reads, each unique combination of TCR and UMI appeared more than ten times on average. Both alpha and beta chains were TCR-sequenced in a few hundred tumor regions, 64 matched nontumor lung samples and more than 50 PBMC samples obtained at surgery.

The time point label of this sample denotes: sample taken at primary tumor resection. The donors were fewer than 90 patients from the lung TRACERx cohort who had early-stage, untreated non-small cell lung cancer. For TCR sequencing, whole RNA was extracted from tumor and nontumor lung tissue, or from cryopreserved PBMC samples, and no cell sorting was done. Only patients with enough RNA available from two or more tumor regions were chosen for TCR sequencing. Tumor and adjacent nontumor lung specimens were reviewed by a lung pathologist before selection. The V and J ends are trimmed by 7 bases and 2 bases, leaving 9 bases between them. The CDR3 holds 13 amino acids from the cysteine to the phenylalanine. The sequence is cut down to CDR3 DNA, 39 bases in frame from base 1. CDR1 and CDR2, per the germline V gene (reference sequence), are MNHEY and SMNVEV. The investigation overall reported the following: The number of expanded intratumoral alpha and beta TCRs correlated with the tumor nonsynonymous mutation count. Confirming at a functional level the hypothesis that regional TCRs recognize regional mutations was considered to require additional single-cell paired TCR alpha and beta sequencing. Counts of ubiquitous and regional expanded TCRs were found to correlate with counts of ubiquitous and regional nonsynonymous mutations, respectively. TCR-seq coverage of tumor T cells was estimated to be only approximately 7% for alpha chains and roughly 14% for beta chains.

This clonotype was seen at least ten times. What antigen it recognizes has not been identified. Base qualities are not provided; no much larger clone lies one nucleotide away. The library came from 5' RACE. TCRdb shows the sequencer as NextSeq 500. To allow correction of PCR and sequencing errors, the TCR library protocol tagged every TCR cDNA molecule with a unique molecular identifier. From the authors' description of their analysis: TCR identification, UMI-based error correction and CDR3 extraction were performed with Decombinator tools. TCRs above a frequency of 2 per 1,000, corresponding to the top 1% of the tumor frequency distribution, were defined as expanded. Expanded tumor TCRs were classed as regional if statistically deemed absent (corrected P<0.05) from at least one tumor region, otherwise ubiquitous. Rényi diversity was computed with the R vegan package after subsampling each repertoire 100 times to 5,000 TCRs. To build CDR3 similarity networks, amino acid triplet string-kernel similarity was used, and CDR3s were connected when their pairwise similarity was above 0.82. TCRdb redid the processing of the public reads, applying fastp at Q25 and MiXCR, and retained in-frame beta chains. Every entry covers one CDR3 protein and lists the most common genes and DNA from its rows. TCRdb's processing, not the authors', yielded these V and J calls. The sample includes tens of thousands of distinct CDR3 sequences, with under 7.5% observed a single time. The top ten constitute under 13% of the sample.

This receptor was identified in a male donor with early-stage non-small cell lung cancer. The sequencing used lung tumor tissue, collected at surgery. In this chain, TRBV27 is recombined with TRBJ1-5, with the D segment identity uncertain. The DNA sequence follows: TGTGCCAGCAAACAAGGACGCAATCAGCCCCAGCATTTT. Its protein is CASKQGRNQPQHF.